This T cell receptor (beta chain) was identified during a study of cytomegalovirus exposure and HLA in healthy donors. Overall study results and limits: Researchers counted around 180 TCR beta chains as cytomegalovirus-associated. Presence/absence analyses rested on an assumption that sequencing depth was roughly uniform across donors.

There are 16 residues in the CDR3. Trimming took off 0 bases at V and 5 bases at J, with 13 bases between the two ends. CDR1 and CDR2 (germline): LNHNV, YYDKDF (reference sequence). On this clone itself: Antigen: not known.

The PCR ran on 60 Vbeta and 13 Jbeta primers. Some clones are missing from TCRdb's copy, which holds only in-frame ones; the method was immunoSEQ multiplex PCR. The table shows 33,000 or so clones, with roughly 90% occurring only once. Specimen: PBMCs. V and J are TRBV15 and TRBJ2-2; tentative D call: TRBD1 (6 bases). The receptor was isolated from a woman in her late teens or twenties in good health and CMV-seronegative. The chain's CDR3 is CATSRDSRTVTGELFF. The CDR3 DNA follows: TGTGCCACCAGCAGAGATTCTCGGACAGTGACCGGGGAGCTGTTTTTT.